The present T cell receptor (beta chain) was sequenced within a study of cytomegalovirus exposure and HLA in healthy donors. Background on the study: One earlier analysis, a look at around 180 million T cells, found roughly 120 million unique TCR beta sequences. Points from the study as a whole: For TCR beta chains, V- and J-gene trimming was later linked to a missense DCLRE1C variant. Reportedly, HLA-A and HLA-B alleles of most subjects were accurately predicted from TCR beta. Rarity characterized most TCR sequences, yet some public TCRs appeared in many donors.

In regard to this clone: What it recognizes is unknown.

Losses at the gene ends were 4 bases for V and 5 bases for J; bases not matched to a gene: 7. The CDR3 sequence is 14 residues long. Looked up from germline, CDR1 is MGHRA and CDR2 is YSYEKL. The PCR had 60 Vbeta and 13 Jbeta primers. Sequenced by immunoSEQ multiplex PCR; TCRdb stores in-frame clones only, minus some. The sample has tens of thousands of clones, 77% seen once. J is TRBJ2-7 and V is TRBV4-1; 8 bases align to TRBD1. The sequence was collected from a man aged 50 to 59 in good health and CMV-seropositive. Input material: PBMCs. This CDR3 is CASSRRGLDDEQYF. The CDR3 region has the DNA TGCGCCAGCAGCCGCAGGGGGCTGGACGACGAGCAGTACTTC.